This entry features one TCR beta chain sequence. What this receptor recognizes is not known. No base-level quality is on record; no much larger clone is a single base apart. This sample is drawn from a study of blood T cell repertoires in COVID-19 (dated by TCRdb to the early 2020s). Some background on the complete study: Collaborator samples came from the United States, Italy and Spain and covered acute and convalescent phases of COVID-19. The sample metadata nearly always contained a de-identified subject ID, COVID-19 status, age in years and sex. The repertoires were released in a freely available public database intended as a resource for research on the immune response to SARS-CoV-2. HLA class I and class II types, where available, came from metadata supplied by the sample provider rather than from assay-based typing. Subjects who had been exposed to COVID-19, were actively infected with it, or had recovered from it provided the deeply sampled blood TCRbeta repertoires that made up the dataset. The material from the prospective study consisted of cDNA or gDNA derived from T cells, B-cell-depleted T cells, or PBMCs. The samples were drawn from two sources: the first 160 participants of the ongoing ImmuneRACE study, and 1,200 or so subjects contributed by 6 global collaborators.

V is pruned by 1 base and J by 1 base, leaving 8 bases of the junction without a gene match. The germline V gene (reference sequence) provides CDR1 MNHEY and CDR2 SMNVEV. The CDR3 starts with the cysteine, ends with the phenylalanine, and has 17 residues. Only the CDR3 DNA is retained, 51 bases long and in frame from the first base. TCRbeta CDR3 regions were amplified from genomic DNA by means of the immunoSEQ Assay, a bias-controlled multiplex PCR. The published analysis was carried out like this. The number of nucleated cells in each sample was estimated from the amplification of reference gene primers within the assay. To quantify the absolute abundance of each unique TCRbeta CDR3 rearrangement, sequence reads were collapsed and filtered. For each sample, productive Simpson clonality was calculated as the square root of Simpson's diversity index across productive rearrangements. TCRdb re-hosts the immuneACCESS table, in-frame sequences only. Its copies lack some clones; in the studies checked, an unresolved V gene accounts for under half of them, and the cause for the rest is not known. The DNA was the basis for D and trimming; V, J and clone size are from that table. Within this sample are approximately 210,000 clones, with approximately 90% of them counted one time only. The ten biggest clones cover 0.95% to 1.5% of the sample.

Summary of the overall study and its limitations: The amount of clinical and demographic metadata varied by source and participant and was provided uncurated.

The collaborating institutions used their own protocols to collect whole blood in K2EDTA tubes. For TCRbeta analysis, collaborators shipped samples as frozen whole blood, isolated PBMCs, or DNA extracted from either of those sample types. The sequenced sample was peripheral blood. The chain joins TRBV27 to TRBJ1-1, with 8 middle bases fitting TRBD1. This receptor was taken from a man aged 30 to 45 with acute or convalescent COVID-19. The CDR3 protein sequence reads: CASSLFFTGGQNTEAFF. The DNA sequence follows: TGTGCCAGCAGTTTATTTTTTACAGGGGGACAGAACACTGAAGCTTTCTTT.